This is a list of T cell receptor beta chains from one sample in a study of CD8 T cells in Susac syndrome. Each CDR3 protein is one row after TCRdb ran MiXCR on the immunoSEQ multiplex PCR reads. The data show roughly 190,000 distinct CDR3 sequences, approximately 95% seen once. Sequencing was carried out using CD8+ T cells from PBMCs. The receptors shown here come from a human donor with Susac syndrome. Each CDR3 is given with its conserved first and last residue. D genes are given only for firm matches. The listing skips clone size in some rows; elsewhere it reads once, few, many or a size class.

V: TRBV30
D: TRBD1
size: -
J: TRBJ1-1
DNA: TGTGCCTGGAGTGGCGGGACAGGGTCTATGAACACTGAAGCTTTCTTT
CDR3: CAWSGGTGSMNTEAFF

V: TRBV9
D: TRBD2
size: -
J: TRBJ2-3
DNA: TGTGCCAGCAGCCAGCGCGGCGGGGGGGCAGATACGCAGTATTTT
CDR3: CASSQRGGGADTQYF

V: TRBV14
D: -
size: -
J: TRBJ2-2
DNA: TGTGCCAGCAGCCAAGCGCGGTTCGGGGAGCTGTTTTTT
CDR3: CASSQARFGELFF

V: TRBV7-3
D: TRBD1
size: -
J: TRBJ1-1
DNA: TGTGCCAGCAGCTTCGGACAGGCGGATGAAGCTTTCTTT
CDR3: CASSFGQADEAFF

V: TRBV7-9
D: -
size: -
J: TRBJ2-7
DNA: TGTGCCAGCAGCTCACGGAGCTCCTACGAGCAGTACTTC
CDR3: CASSSRSSYEQYF

V: TRBV30
D: TRBD2
size: -
J: TRBJ2-3
DNA: TGTGCCGGCGGCCCCAGACTAGCGGGGAGCGCAGATACGCAGTATTTT
CDR3: CAGGPRLAGSADTQYF

V: TRBV12-3/TRBV12-4
D: -
size: -
J: TRBJ1-1
DNA: TGTGCCAGCAGTTTAGCTTCGGGGGGAGCTTTCTTT
CDR3: CASSLASGGAFF

V: TRBV7-2
D: -
size: -
J: TRBJ2-3
DNA: TGTGCCAGCAGCTCGGAGGAACTAGCCGCAGATACGCAGTATTTT
CDR3: CASSSEELAADTQYF

V: TRBV6-5
D: -
size: -
J: TRBJ2-2
DNA: TGTGCCAGCAGTTACTCAGGGGGGGACACCGGGGAGCTGTTTTTT
CDR3: CASSYSGGDTGELFF

V: TRBV29-1
D: -
size: -
J: TRBJ1-1
DNA: TGCAGCGTTGACAATTTGACCTACCTACCTGGGGGTAACACTGAAGCTTTCTTT
CDR3: CSVDNLTYLPGGNTEAFF

V: TRBV12-3/TRBV12-4
D: TRBD1
size: -
J: TRBJ2-4
DNA: TGTGCCAGCAGTCAACAATCGGGGACAGACATTCAGTACTTC
CDR3: CASSQQSGTDIQYF

V: TRBV4-1
D: TRBD2
size: -
J: TRBJ2-4
DNA: TGCGCCAGCAGCCAGGACCCGGGACTAACATTAGCCAAAAACATTCAGTACTTC
CDR3: CASSQDPGLTLAKNIQYF

V: TRBV6-5
D: TRBD1
size: -
J: TRBJ1-2
DNA: TGTGCCAGCAGTTACGGGGACAGGGGGTATGGCTACACCTTC
CDR3: CASSYGDRGYGYTF

V: TRBV3-1
D: TRBD2
size: -
J: TRBJ2-5
DNA: TGTGCCAGCAGCCAAGGCTGGGCCAGCGGGGGGGCCGCGACCCAGTACTTC
CDR3: CASSQGWASGGAATQYF

V: TRBV7-2
D: -
size: -
J: TRBJ2-7
DNA: TGTGCCAGCAGCTCCCCGGTCCTACCCTCCTACGAGCAGTACTTC
CDR3: CASSSPVLPSYEQYF

V: TRBV12-3/TRBV12-4
D: -
size: -
J: TRBJ1-2
DNA: TGTGCCAGCAGTTTTAGTGGGCTCGGCTACACCTTC
CDR3: CASSFSGLGYTF

V: TRBV7-9
D: TRBD2
size: once
J: TRBJ2-1
DNA: TGTGCCAGCAGCCAGACTAGCGGAAACTACAATGAGCAGTTCTTC
CDR3: CASSQTSGNYNEQFF

V: TRBV4-2
D: TRBD1
size: -
J: TRBJ1-5
DNA: TGTGCCAGCAGCCAAGAGACAGGGGTTCAGCCCCAGCATTTT
CDR3: CASSQETGVQPQHF

V: TRBV20-1
D: TRBD2
size: -
J: TRBJ2-2
DNA: TGCAGTGCTAGAGTATCCGGGACTAGTTTTAATCAAACGAACACCGGGGAGCTGTTTTTT
CDR3: CSARVSGTSFNQTNTGELFF

V: TRBV13
D: -
size: -
J: TRBJ1-1
DNA: TGTGCCAGCACTCTGGGCCTTGAAGCTTTCTTT
CDR3: CASTLGLEAFF

V: TRBV12-3/TRBV12-4
D: TRBD1
size: -
J: TRBJ2-1
DNA: TGTGCCAGCACCAGGACAGGGTTTCGAAATGAGCAGTTCTTC
CDR3: CASTRTGFRNEQFF

V: TRBV15
D: TRBD2
size: -
J: TRBJ2-7
DNA: TGTGCCACCAGCAGAGATCGTAACATAGCGGGTTCCTACGAGCAGTACTTC
CDR3: CATSRDRNIAGSYEQYF

V: TRBV20-1
D: -
size: -
J: TRBJ2-1
DNA: TGCAGTGCTAGAGAGGTAGCGGCATACTACAATGAGCAGTTCTTC
CDR3: CSAREVAAYYNEQFF

V: TRBV27
D: -
size: -
J: TRBJ1-2
DNA: TGTGCCAGCAGTCTGGACAGACTCTATGGCTACACCTTC
CDR3: CASSLDRLYGYTF

V: TRBV5-6
D: -
size: -
J: TRBJ1-2
DNA: TGTGCCAGCAGCCTAGGACAGTCCCCCTATGGCTACACCTTC
CDR3: CASSLGQSPYGYTF

V: TRBV27
D: TRBD1
size: -
J: TRBJ1-5
DNA: TGTGCCAGCAGTCCCCACAGGGGGCCGTTTCCCGATCAGCCCCAGCATTTT
CDR3: CASSPHRGPFPDQPQHF

V: TRBV10-1
D: -
size: -
J: TRBJ1-3
DNA: TGCGCCAGCAGTGTAGCGTCCATCCCTGGAAACACCATATATTTT
CDR3: CASSVASIPGNTIYF

V: TRBV5-6
D: -
size: -
J: TRBJ1-4
DNA: TGTGCCAGCAGCGGTGGCGTAACTAATGAAAAACTGTTTTTT
CDR3: CASSGGVTNEKLFF

V: TRBV19
D: -
size: once
J: TRBJ2-3
DNA: TGTGCCAGTAGTTTCACAGGGTTCGCAGATACGCAGTATTTT
CDR3: CASSFTGFADTQYF

V: TRBV20-1
D: -
size: -
J: TRBJ1-1
DNA: TGCAGTGCTGAGGATTCAGAGAACATGAACACTGAAGCTTTCTTT
CDR3: CSAEDSENMNTEAFF

V: TRBV12-3/TRBV12-4
D: -
size: -
J: TRBJ1-3
DNA: TGTGCCAGCAGTCGACGGGCCTCTGGAAACACCATATATTTT
CDR3: CASSRRASGNTIYF

V: TRBV12-3/TRBV12-4
D: -
size: -
J: TRBJ2-2
DNA: TGTGCCAGCAGTTTACCAGGAGATTACACGAACACCGGGGAGCTGTTTTTT
CDR3: CASSLPGDYTNTGELFF

V: TRBV28
D: -
size: -
J: TRBJ2-5
DNA: TGTGCCAGCAGTTTATCAGCCAAGACCCAGTACTTC
CDR3: CASSLSAKTQYF

V: TRBV2
D: -
size: -
J: TRBJ1-1
DNA: TGTGCCAGCAGTGAAGCCACGGCTGAAGCTTTCTTT
CDR3: CASSEATAEAFF

V: TRBV3-1
D: -
size: once
J: TRBJ1-2
DNA: TGTGCCAGCAGCCAAGATCCTCGGACATCTAACTATGGCTACACCTTC
CDR3: CASSQDPRTSNYGYTF

V: TRBV5-1
D: -
size: -
J: TRBJ1-2
DNA: TGCGCCAGCAGCTTCTCCGGCTCTAACTATGGCTACACCTTC
CDR3: CASSFSGSNYGYTF

V: TRBV6-5
D: -
size: few
J: TRBJ1-2
DNA: TGTGCCAGCAGTTACGGGCAGTTTTATGGCTACACCTTC
CDR3: CASSYGQFYGYTF

V: TRBV7-8
D: -
size: -
J: TRBJ1-5
DNA: TGTGCCAGCAGCCCAGTAGGGAGTCAGCCCCAGCATTTT
CDR3: CASSPVGSQPQHF

V: TRBV12-5
D: -
size: once
J: TRBJ2-5
DNA: TGTGCTAGTGCCTCCGGGCGACGTGCAGGAGAGACCCAGTACTTC
CDR3: CASASGRRAGETQYF

V: TRBV16
D: TRBD1
size: -
J: TRBJ1-1
DNA: TGTGCCAGCAGCCAGCGCACAGGGGAGAACACTGAAGCTTTCTTT
CDR3: CASSQRTGENTEAFF

V: TRBV29-1
D: -
size: -
J: TRBJ1-5
DNA: TGCAGCGTCACCGGGTCCCCAAATCAGCCCCAGCATTTT
CDR3: CSVTGSPNQPQHF

V: TRBV4-1
D: -
size: once
J: TRBJ1-1
DNA: TGCGCCAGCAGCCAAGAGCCAGGGAGGAACACTGAAGCTTTCTTT
CDR3: CASSQEPGRNTEAFF